Shown below are 11 T cell receptor beta chains from a single sample sequenced in a study of CD8 T cells in ankylosing spondylitis. Using its own MiXCR run on the 5' RACE reads, TCRdb lists one record per CDR3 protein. Of over 75,000 distinct CDR3 sequences in the sample, 8.8% were seen once. The sequencing sample was made of blood, either unsorted or a sorted T cell fraction (not recorded which). The source of these receptors is a male donor with ankylosing spondylitis or in good health (not recorded which).

This clonotype was counted between two and nine times. The chain uses TRBV15 and TRBJ2-2, with TRBD2 as a possible D gene (6 bases). Trimming took 5 bases from V and 3 from J, leaving 16 bases between them. Germline loops: CDR1 LNHNV, CDR2 YYDKDF (reference sequence). The CDR3 is 16 residues long. CDR3 region: CATSRRDSAYTGELFF. In nucleotides, the CDR3 is TGTGCCACCAGCCGAAGGGACTCTGCCTACACCGGGGAGCTGTTTTTT.

The sample holds many counts of this clonotype. The genes are TRBV6-2 or TRBV6-3 and TRBJ1-2; no reliable D call. Germline CDR1 reads MNHEY; CDR2 reads SVGEGT. The CDR3 runs 13 residues. Trimming left V 1 base short and J 2 bases short, with 5 bases between. Here the CDR3 reads CASSYWENYGYTF. For the CDR3, the DNA is TGTGCCAGCAGTTACTGGGAGAACTATGGCTACACCTTC.

Turning to this clonotype: Possible read error: a much larger clone is one base away. This sequence joins TRBV3-1 and TRBJ2-1; D might be TRBD1 (6 bases). The V gene lost 0 bases and the J gene lost 6 bases, with 18 bases spanning the gap. The CDR3 is 17 amino acids. Germline values: CDR1 LGHDT, CDR2 YNNKEL (reference sequence). The CDR3 region has the DNA TGTGCCAGCAGCCAAGATAACTTCTGCACAGGGCTCAATGAGCAGTTCTTC. As protein: CASSQDNFCTGLNEQFF.

The gene calls are TRBV29-1 and TRBJ2-5, with D perhaps TRBD1 (7 bases). The CDR3 has 13 residues. Germline V gene data show CDR1 as SQVTM and CDR2 as ANQGSEA. Trimming cost V 3 bases and J 5 bases, with 13 bases left between them. The CDR3 region is CSVDKGAGETQYF. CDR3 bases: TGCAGCGTTGACAAGGGGGCGGGGGAGACCCAGTACTTC.

This clonotype showed up just a few times. The V and J genes are TRBV6-2 or TRBV6-3 and TRBJ2-7; tentative D call: TRBD2 (5 bases). The CDR3 sequence is 15 residues long. CDR1 and CDR2 (germline): MNHEY, SVGEGT. The germline V and J ends were trimmed by 5 bases and 8 bases, with 22 bases remaining between them. Here the CDR3 reads CASSLLTLLEGQQYF. The CDR3 DNA follows: TGTGCCAGCAGTCTTCTCACGCTGCTAGAGGGCCAGCAGTACTTC.

This clonotype was counted many times. The chain links TRBV7-8 to TRBJ2-5; D is undetermined. The germline V and J ends were trimmed by 1 base and 7 bases, with 10 bases remaining between them. The CDR3 contains 13 residues. Germline CDR1 is SGHVS and CDR2 is FQNEAQ. The DNA for the CDR3 is TGTGCCAGCAGCTTAGTTGCCTCAGGGACCCAGTACTTC. Translated: CASSLVASGTQYF.

This clonotype appeared many times. The J gene is TRBJ2-5, the V gene TRBV5-4; D unclear. The CDR3 length is 14 residues. Germline V lookup: CDR1 SGHNT, CDR2 YYREEE (reference sequence). Deletions cut 0 bases from V and 5 bases from J, with 11 bases between. The CDR3, as DNA: TGTGCCAGCAGCTTGGGGTCCAGTGCCGAGACCCAGTACTTC. It encodes CASSLGSSAETQYF.

This clonotype showed up many times. The chain has TRBV28 and TRBJ2-5, with TRBD2 matching 12 bases. The V gene end was trimmed by 1 base and the J gene end by 5 bases; junction bases not matched to a gene: 5. Germline V gene lookup returns CDR1 MDHEN and CDR2 SYDVKM. This CDR3 region has 16 residues. The CDR3 loop is CASSLLRLAGAETQYF. CDR3 bases: TGTGCCAGCAGTTTATTAAGACTAGCGGGGGCGGAGACCCAGTACTTC.

CDR3 region: CASSQGTGGYGGGELFF. The CDR3 DNA sequence: TGTGCCAGCAGCCAAGGGACCGGGGGTTATGGCGGCGGGGAGCTGTTTTTT. The genes are TRBV4-2 and TRBJ2-2; D may be TRBD2 (6 bases). This CDR3 contains 17 residues. Germline values: CDR1 LGHNA, CDR2 YNFKEQ. Trimming pared 1 base from V and 7 bases from J, leaving 19 bases between.

This sequence joins TRBV28 and TRBJ2-3, with D unclear. This CDR3 has 13 amino acids. Germline V CDR1 and CDR2: MDHEN, SYDVKM. V lost 6 bases to trimming and J lost 3 bases, with 10 bases between them. CDR3 loop: CASSDLGTDTQYF. The DNA of the CDR3 is TGTGCCAGCAGCGACTTGGGTACAGATACGCAGTATTTT.

Many counts were recorded for this clonotype. The rearrangement uses TRBV20-1 and TRBJ2-2; D possibly matches TRBD1 or TRBD2 (5 bases each). CDR3 size: 16 residues. Per the germline V gene, CDR1 is DFQATT and CDR2 is SNEGSKA (reference sequence). Trimming took 2 bases from V and 2 from J, leaving 15 bases between them. CDR3 sequence: CSARPHGAGNTGELFF. DNA for the CDR3: TGCAGTGCTAGACCCCACGGGGCCGGAAACACCGGGGAGCTGTTTTTT.